The present entry profiles one T cell receptor (beta chain) with its context. The data stem from a study of blood T cell repertoires in COVID-19. The overall study: Some COVID-19 samples were acute and others convalescent; all came from the United States, Italy and Spain. From T cells, B-cell-depleted T cells, or PBMCs came the material, which was cDNA or gDNA.

Germline V CDR1 and CDR2: LNHDA, SQIVND (reference sequence). The CDR3 is 18 residues long. V was trimmed by 7 bases and J by 0 bases, leaving 19 bases between them. In the source study's methods: For nucleated cells, counts were estimated from reference gene primer amplification. The assay was immunoSEQ multiplex PCR, and TCRdb's table has in-frame clones only and misses some. V, J and clone size are those of that table, while D and trimming were read from the DNA. The sample has tens of thousands of clones, around four fifths seen once; the top ten hold approximately 15%. The sequencing input was peripheral blood. The sequence was obtained from a human donor in a cohort sampled during active COVID-19. The chain uses TRBV19 and TRBJ2-6; D unresolved. CDR3 coding DNA: TGTGCCAGTACCCGAGCCCACTACTACACCTCTGGGGCCAACGTCCTGACTTTC. Residues: CASTRAHYYTSGANVLTF.